The clone carrying this T cell receptor beta chain was seen once. The entry originates in a study of technical replicates of blood from several donors. The table came from immunoSEQ multiplex PCR; TCRdb's copy has only in-frame clones and leaves some out. This table has about 72,000 clones, 92% appearing once. The ends were cut back, 0 bases at V and 5 bases at J, with 10 bases in the middle. Germline CDR1 reads MGHDK; CDR2 reads SYGVNS. The length of the CDR3 is 14 residues. The clonotype originates from a human donor in good health. The sample comprised T cells isolated from PBMCs. The rearrangement links TRBV25-1 to TRBJ2-5, with a tentative D call TRBD2 (5 bases). CDR3 residues: CASSEYGLDETQYF. The CDR3 DNA reads as TGTGCCAGCAGTGAATATGGACTGGACGAGACCCAGTACTTC.